The 8 T cell receptor beta chains below all came from one sample that was sequenced in a study of type 1 regulatory T cells. TCRdb ran MiXCR on the reads and lists one entry per CDR3 protein. Seen here are 80,000 to 100,000 distinct CDR3 sequences, 30% to 35% observed once, and the top ten hold less than 2.5%. Sequencing input: CD4+ T cells, either the whole sample or a sorted fraction (not recorded which). All receptors derive from a human donor in good health.

A few counts support this clonotype. The gene calls are TRBV20-1 and TRBJ2-2; D may be TRBD1 or TRBD2 (5 bases each). The CDR3 covers 14 residues. CDR1 is DFQATT, CDR2 SNEGSKA, per germline (reference sequence). Trimming removed 6 bases from V and 6 bases from J, with 17 bases in between. The CDR3: CSATGTGGSGELFF. DNA of the CDR3: TGCAGTGCCACCGGGACGGGCGGGTCCGGGGAGCTGTTTTTT.

The chain couples TRBV20-1 to TRBJ2-1; 12 bases map to TRBD2. Trimming at V came to 6 bases and at J to 2 bases, leaving 8 bases not matched to a gene. CDR1 and CDR2 (germline): DFQATT, SNEGSKA (reference sequence). This CDR3 spans 16 amino acids. CDR3 DNA: TGCAGTGCCCTACAAAGGACTAGCGGGACCTACAATGAGCAGTTCTTC. As protein: CSALQRTSGTYNEQFF.

The chain links TRBV7-2 to TRBJ2-1, with 7 bases matching TRBD1. The trim removed 5 bases at V and 5 bases at J, leaving 6 bases unmatched. The CDR3 extends over 14 amino acids. CDR1 SGHTA and CDR2 FQGNSA come from the germline V gene. The CDR3, as DNA: TGTGCCAGCAGCGGTCAGGGGGTTCACAATGAGCAGTTCTTC. As protein: CASSGQGVHNEQFF. Filled out from reference TRBV7-2 and TRBJ2-1, the complete variable domain reads GAGVSQSPSNKVTEKGKDVELRCDPISGHTALYWYRQSLGQGLEFLIYFQGNSAPDKSGLPSDRFSAERTGGSVSTLTIQRTQQEDSAVYLCASSGQGVHNEQFFGPGTRLTVL.

The J gene is TRBJ2-7, the V gene TRBV7-2; 16 nucleotides agree with TRBD2. Trimming cost V 5 bases and J 6 bases; bases outside gene matches: 13. The CDR3 is 18 amino acids. Germline V gives CDR1 SGHTA, CDR2 FQGNSA. The CDR3 coding sequence is TGTGCCAGCAGCCCCGGACAGGGACTAGCGGGAGGGCCTGGCGAGCAGTACTTC. Protein product: CASSPGQGLAGGPGEQYF.

V and J are TRBV28 and TRBJ2-5, with a weak D call TRBD1 (6 bases). The length of the CDR3 is 13 residues. Trimming shortened V by 7 bases and J by 2 bases, and 11 bases separated the two germline ends. Germline V gene lookup returns CDR1 MDHEN and CDR2 SYDVKM. The CDR3 protein is CASTGGRQETQYF. CDR3 sequence (DNA): TGTGCCAGCACTGGGGGCAGGCAAGAGACCCAGTACTTC. Supplemented by reference TRBV28 and TRBJ2-5, the full variable domain reads DVKVTQSSRYLVKRTGEKVFLECVQDMDHENMFWYRQDPGLGLRLIYFSYDVKMKEKGDIPEGYSVSREKKERFSLILESASTNQTSMYLCASTGGRQETQYFGPGTRLLVL.

DNA of the CDR3: TGCAGCGTGCAACAGGGGGCCGGCAATGAAAAACTGTTTTTT. Residues: CSVQQGAGNEKLFF. The rearrangement links TRBV29-1 to TRBJ1-4; 9 nucleotides align to TRBD1. Germline V gene sequence: CDR1 SQVTM, CDR2 ANQGSEA. The trim removed 6 bases at V and 5 bases at J, leaving 7 bases unmatched. The CDR3 consists of 14 residues.

The chain carries TRBV29-1 and TRBJ2-1; 8 nucleotides match TRBD2. Germline trimming cut 6 bases from V and 8 bases from J; bases unmatched to any gene: 21. The CDR3 has 17 amino acids. Per germline, CDR1 SQVTM and CDR2 ANQGSEA. CDR3 residues: CSVPPGEPGGRYYEQFF. CDR3 coding DNA: TGCAGCGTCCCCCCGGGGGAACCGGGAGGGCGTTACTATGAGCAGTTCTTC.

This chain links TRBV7-8 with TRBJ2-2, with TRBD2 identical over 10 bases. The CDR3 spans 16 residues. The germline V gene encodes CDR1 SGHVS and CDR2 FQNEAQ. The ends lost 7 bases at V and 5 bases at J; junction bases unmatched: 10. As DNA, the CDR3 is TGTGCCAGCACCACCAGACTAGCGGGTGGGACCGGGGAGCTGTTTTTT. This codes for CASTTRLAGGTGELFF.